The 4 T cell receptor beta chains presented below share a single source sample, sequenced in a study of identical twins. TCRdb independently ran MiXCR on the 5' RACE reads; one entry per CDR3 protein. Of hundreds of thousands of distinct CDR3 sequences in the sample, over 8.5% are singletons; the top ten hold 0.85% to 1%. This same sample was also taken into another study, of yellow fever vaccine responses in identical twins.

The sample taken for sequencing was PBMCs. The receptors come from a woman between 18 and 29 years old in good health.

The chain recombines TRBV7-9 with TRBJ2-1, with no clear D. The CDR3 covers 15 residues. V lost 3 bases, J lost 2 bases, and 11 bases lay in between. Germline V gene lookup returns CDR1 SEHNR and CDR2 FQNEAQ (reference sequence). For the CDR3, the DNA is TGTGCCAGCAGCTTCCCCGGGCTAGCCTACAATGAGCAGTTCTTC. This translates into CASSFPGLAYNEQFF.

The gene calls are TRBV5-1 and TRBJ2-5; 9 bases are shared with TRBD1. J was trimmed by 2 bases and V by 4 bases; bases with no gene match: 6. CDR3 length: 15 residues. Germline V gene data show CDR1 as SGHRS and CDR2 as YFSETQ. The chain's CDR3 is CASSPMGTGQETQYF. In DNA, the CDR3 is TGCGCCAGCAGCCCAATGGGGACAGGGCAAGAGACCCAGTACTTC.

V gene TRBV11-2 combines with J gene TRBJ2-3, with 10 nucleotides matching TRBD2. Germline CDR1 SGHAT, CDR2 FQNNGV. This CDR3 spans 22 amino acids. Trimming cost V 0 bases and J 1 base; bases outside gene matches: 19. As DNA, the CDR3 is TGTGCCAGCAGCTTAGAAGGGCCCAGCGGGAGGGCCTCTACTACTGGCACAGATACGCAGTATTTT. Residues: CASSLEGPSGRASTTGTDTQYF.

V and J are TRBV24-1 and TRBJ2-3; TRBD2 aligns across 9 bases. V was clipped by 2 bases and J by 5 bases; unmatched bases: 7. Germline V gives CDR1 KGHDR, CDR2 SFDVKD. The CDR3 spans 16 residues. DNA for the CDR3: TGTGCCACCAGTGATTCGTCTAGCGGGGAAAGAGATACGCAGTATTTT. This translates into CATSDSSSGERDTQYF.